This passage covers 3 T cell receptor beta chains from one sample sequenced in a study of blood T cell repertoires in COVID-19. The table came from immunoSEQ multiplex PCR; TCRdb's copy has only in-frame clones and leaves some out. Among around 320,000 clones listed, roughly 87% were seen once. Sequences were obtained from peripheral blood. These receptors came from a man aged 18 to 29 with active or convalescent COVID-19.

The V and J genes are TRBV6-5 and TRBJ1-3; the D is unclear. The CDR3 sequence is 13 residues long. V shed 7 bases and J shed 2 bases, with 9 bases lying between them. Germline loops: CDR1 MNHEY, CDR2 SVGAGI. The CDR3 coding sequence is TGTGCCAGCAAGCGGCCCGCTGGAAACACCATATATTTT. Protein: CASKRPAGNTIYF.

The genes are TRBV4-3 and TRBJ1-1; 12 positions match TRBD1. Germline V CDR1 and CDR2: LGHNA, YSLEER. The CDR3 contains 22 residues. J was trimmed by 0 bases and V by 0 bases; bases with no gene match: 17. CDR3 region: CASSQELGQGARGTVMNTEAFF. The CDR3, as DNA: TGCGCCAGCAGCCAAGAATTGGGACAGGGGGCGCGGGGAACCGTTATGAACACTGAAGCTTTCTTT.

This clone turned up a few times. The V call is TRBV28, the J call TRBJ1-1; D ambiguous. Germline V gene sequence: CDR1 MDHEN, CDR2 SYDVKM. The CDR3 covers 14 residues. With 8 bases removed from V and 4 bases from J, the gap between germline ends came to 17 bases. This CDR3 is CASEPGEVPTEAFF. CDR3 DNA: TGTGCCAGCGAACCCGGGGAGGTGCCCACTGAAGCTTTCTTT.